Each of the 22 T cell receptor beta chains below was sequenced from the same sample in a study of T cells after yellow fever vaccination. MiXCR, applied by TCRdb to the 5' RACE reads, yields one record per CDR3 protein. This table holds hundreds of thousands of distinct CDR3 sequences, roughly 4.3% found once. Material: PBMCs, obtained 5 days after the yellow fever booster vaccination. These receptors were taken from a man aged 18 to 35 who received the YFV17D yellow fever vaccine.

As to this clonotype: Sequence at one end of the junction differs from germline and may be a read error. The chain recombines TRBV7-6 with TRBJ2-1, with 8 bases lining up with TRBD2. The germline gives CDR1 SGHVS, CDR2 FNYEAQ. This CDR3 region has 17 residues. The CDR3 sequence is CASSLRERGSSYNERFF. The CDR3 nucleotides read TGTGCCAGCAGCTTGAGGGAGCGGGGGAGCTCCTACAATGAGCGGTTCTTC.

The table lists this clonotype with many counts. The chain uses TRBV7-2 and TRBJ2-1, with TRBD2 identical over 7 bases. This CDR3 has 15 residues. From germline, CDR1 is SGHTA and CDR2 FQGNSA. The V and J ends lost 2 bases and 4 bases, in that order; junction bases with no gene match: 5. CDR3 region: CASSLWGGVYNEQFF. As DNA, the CDR3 is TGTGCCAGCAGCTTATGGGGGGGGGTTTACAATGAGCAGTTCTTC.

The rearrangement links TRBV15 to TRBJ2-4; 7 bases are shared with TRBD2. V shed 3 bases, J shed 0 bases, and the junction held 2 bases outside the gene matches. This CDR3 is built from 15 residues. Germline values: CDR1 LNHNV, CDR2 YYDKDF (reference sequence). CDR3 sequence: CATSRGGGAKNIQYF. As DNA, the CDR3 is TGTGCCACCAGCAGGGGCGGGGGAGCCAAAAACATTCAGTACTTC.

The chain recombines TRBV29-1 with TRBJ1-1; unclear D gene. Trimming took off 7 bases at V and 9 bases at J, with 15 bases between the two ends. The CDR3 totals 11 residues. Germline CDR1 is SQVTM and CDR2 is ANQGSEA. CDR3 nucleotide sequence: TGCAGCGGTATAATGCTAGCCAAAGCTTTCTTT. Residues: CSGIMLAKAFF.

This clonotype appeared a few times. CDR3 region: CASSRRGLSVNPYEQYF. CDR3 nucleotides: TGTGCCAGTAGCCGGAGGGGACTCTCCGTAAACCCCTACGAGCAGTACTTC. The chain links TRBV19 to TRBJ2-7; tentative D call: TRBD2 (6 bases). CDR3 length: 17 residues. Trimming cost V 6 bases and J 2 bases, with 23 bases left between them. Germline-derived CDR1 and CDR2 are LNHDA and SQIVND (reference sequence).

This clonotype has a handful of counts. The J gene is TRBJ1-5, the V gene TRBV7-2; no firm D call. The CDR3 totals 13 residues. CDR1 is SGHTA and CDR2 is FQGNSA in the germline V gene. The V gene lost 7 bases and the J gene lost 0 bases, with 7 bases spanning the gap. The DNA for the CDR3 is TGTGCCAGCACCCTCTATAGCAATCAGCCCCAGCATTTT. Encoded protein: CASTLYSNQPQHF.

This clonotype was counted ten times or more. V is TRBV2 and J is TRBJ2-3, with 9 bases that match TRBD2. V lost 7 bases and J lost 0; bases outside the gene matches: 11. Germline values: CDR1 SNHLY, CDR2 FYNNEI. This CDR3 comprises 17 residues. The CDR3 DNA reads TGTGCCAGCACTTGGGGGAGGACTAGCGTAAGCACAGATACGCAGTATTTT. Translating it yields CASTWGRTSVSTDTQYF.

The chain carries TRBV7-2 and TRBJ1-2; 7 positions match TRBD1. The V gene's germline CDR1 is SGHTA and CDR2 FQGNSA. This CDR3 is 14 amino acids long. J was trimmed by 4 bases and V by 7 bases; bases with no gene match: 9. CDR3 amino acids: CASTTPGTVYGYTF. The CDR3 bases are TGTGCCAGCACTACCCCCGGGACAGTCTATGGCTACACCTTC.

The chain couples TRBV3-1 to TRBJ2-7; 8 bases match TRBD2. With V trimmed by 0 bases and J by 1 base, 5 bases remained unmatched. The length of the CDR3 is 16 residues. CDR1 and CDR2 (germline): LGHDT, YNNKEL (reference sequence). CDR3 amino acids: CASSQELSGGSYEQYF. In DNA, the CDR3 is TGTGCCAGCAGCCAAGAATTAAGCGGGGGATCCTACGAGCAGTACTTC.

The chain recombines TRBV5-1 with TRBJ1-5; possibly TRBD1 for D (6 bases). Trimming shortened V by 0 bases and J by 4 bases, and 11 bases separated the two germline ends. In germline, CDR1 is SGHRS, CDR2 YFSETQ. CDR3 length: 15 residues. DNA for the CDR3: TGCGCCAGCAGCTTGGAGGGGGGCATGAATCAGCCCCAGCATTTT. This sequence encodes CASSLEGGMNQPQHF.

This clonotype came up many times. CDR3 coding DNA: TGCGCCAGCAGCTTTCCTAGCGTCCCAGATACGCAGTATTTT. Encoded protein: CASSFPSVPDTQYF. The rearrangement links TRBV5-1 to TRBJ2-3, with D possibly being TRBD2 (6 bases). This CDR3 comprises 14 residues. The germline V gene has CDR1 SGHRS and CDR2 YFSETQ. V dropped 2 bases and J dropped 4 bases, with 11 bases sitting between them.

The rearrangement joins TRBV5-6 to TRBJ1-4; D call uncertain. The CDR3 loop spans 14 amino acids. The germline gives CDR1 SGHDT, CDR2 YYEEEE. V was clipped by 4 bases and J by 8 bases, with 15 bases between them. The CDR3 DNA reads TGTGCCAGCAGCCGGCGGACCTTATGGGAAAAACTGTTTTTT. This codes for CASSRRTLWEKLFF.

The table lists this clonotype with many counts. This chain connects TRBV9 to TRBJ1-2; D might be TRBD1 (6 bases). The length of the CDR3 is 14 residues. Trimming took 1 base from V and 7 from J, leaving 14 bases between them. The germline V gene has CDR1 SGDLS and CDR2 YYNGEE. The chain's CDR3 is CASSVNRDPGGYTF. The DNA for the CDR3 is TGTGCCAGCAGCGTAAACAGGGACCCTGGTGGCTACACCTTC.

This clonotype has ten or more counts. The chain couples TRBV7-2 to TRBJ2-3; 10 positions match TRBD1. The V gene's germline CDR1 is SGHTA and CDR2 FQGNSA. With V trimmed by 5 bases and J by 4 bases, 9 bases remained unmatched. The CDR3 has 16 amino acids. CDR3 amino acids: CASSRTGGQGSDTQYF. The CDR3 nucleotides read TGTGCCAGCAGCCGTACCGGGGGACAGGGGTCAGATACGCAGTATTTT. The full variable domain, completed using reference TRBV7-2 and TRBJ2-3, is GAGVSQSPSNKVTEKGKDVELRCDPISGHTALYWYRQSLGQGLEFLIYFQGNSAPDKSGLPSDRFSAERTGGSVSTLTIQRTQQEDSAVYLCASSRTGGQGSDTQYFGPGTRLTVL.

The chain recombines TRBV20-1 with TRBJ2-7, with 11 bases lining up with TRBD1. J was trimmed by 5 bases and V by 2 bases; bases with no gene match: 5. CDR1 and CDR2 from the germline V gene are DFQATT and SNEGSKA (reference sequence). The CDR3 sequence is 14 residues long. CDR3 loop: CSARPRDRGDEQYV. Written as DNA, the CDR3 is TGCAGTGCTAGACCTCGGGACAGGGGGGACGAGCAGTACGTC.

This clonotype was recorded many times. The J gene is TRBJ2-1, the V gene TRBV5-6; TRBD2 matches at 10 bases. Germline CDR1 and CDR2: SGHDT and YYEEEE. V shed 4 bases and J 2 bases; nucleotides not matched to a gene: 3. The CDR3 has 15 residues. The CDR3, as DNA: TGTGCCAGCAGCGGCGGGACTAGCGCCTACAATGAGCAGTTCTTC. Protein product: CASSGGTSAYNEQFF. Full variable domain (remainder filled in from reference TRBV5-6 and TRBJ2-1): DAGVTQSPTHLIKTRGQQVTLRCSPKSGHDTVSWYQQALGQGPQFIFQYYEEEERQRGNFPDRFSGHQFPNYSSELNVNALLLGDSALYLCASSGGTSAYNEQFFGPGTRLTVL.

The rearrangement joins TRBV6-6 to TRBJ1-2, with TRBD1 identical over 7 bases. The junction had 6 bases not matched to a gene; V was cut back by 2 bases and J by 6 bases. Germline assignment: CDR1 MNHNY and CDR2 SVGAGI (reference sequence). The CDR3 totals 14 residues. In nucleotides, the CDR3 is TGTGCCAGCAGTTACGCCGACAGGGTCGATGGCTACACCTTC. It yields the protein CASSYADRVDGYTF.

This clonotype was seen only a few times. The J gene is TRBJ2-1, the V gene TRBV27; perhaps TRBD2 as D (5 bases). Germline V CDR1 and CDR2: MNHEY, SMNVEV (reference sequence). Trimming removed 5 bases at V and 6 bases at J, with 14 bases between. The CDR3 consists of 14 residues. This chain's CDR3 is CASSPTTYLNEQFF. CDR3 DNA sequence: TGTGCCAGCAGTCCGACTACCTACCTCAATGAGCAGTTCTTC.

The genes are TRBV20-1 and TRBJ2-3, with TRBD1 as a possible D gene (6 bases). The CDR3 length is 15 residues. V was trimmed by 4 bases and J by 0 bases, leaving 14 bases between them. The V gene's germline CDR1 is DFQATT and CDR2 SNEGSKA (reference sequence). The CDR3 bases are TGCAGTGCTAAGGTCACAGGGTATAGCACAGATACGCAGTATTTT. It encodes CSAKVTGYSTDTQYF.

The chain links TRBV6-4 to TRBJ1-1; D ambiguous. Germline values: CDR1 MRHNA, CDR2 SNTAGT. Trimming took off 0 bases at V and 5 bases at J, with 7 bases between the two ends. This CDR3 contains 13 residues. Here the CDR3 DNA reads TGTGCCAGCAGTGACTCCCGTTGGACTGAAGCTTTCTTT. Its translation is CASSDSRWTEAFF.

This clonotype was detected only a few times. The chain couples TRBV7-2 to TRBJ2-2; 7 bases map to TRBD1. V was clipped by 0 bases and J by 7 bases; unmatched bases: 2. The CDR3 contains 14 residues. Germline-derived CDR1 and CDR2 are SGHTA and FQGNSA. The CDR3 DNA sequence: TGTGCCAGCAGCTTAGCCCAGGGGGACGGGGAGCTGTTTTTT. It encodes CASSLAQGDGELFF.

This clonotype was recorded at least ten times. The CDR3 coding sequence is TGTGCCAGCAGCCTCCGGGGGAACTCCTACAATGAGCAGTTCTTC. Protein: CASSLRGNSYNEQFF. The chain has TRBV7-9 and TRBJ2-1, with D possibly matching TRBD2 (6 bases). Germline CDR1 reads SEHNR; CDR2 reads FQNEAQ (reference sequence). The CDR3 spans 15 residues. V was shortened by 5 bases and J by 0 bases, with 11 bases between the two germline ends.